The 31 T cell receptor beta chains in this list originate from one sample, sequenced in a study of shared clonotypes between healthy human individuals. Some clones are missing from TCRdb's copy, which holds only in-frame ones; the method was immunoSEQ multiplex PCR. The sample has around 510,000 clones, roughly 79% seen once. Sequencing used PBMCs. These receptors originate from a woman aged 40 to 49 in good health. Some clones in this sample may be carry-over from other donors' samples.

The CDR3 spells CASSPAGSANIQYF. CDR3 coding DNA: TGTGCCAGCAGTCCAGCGGGATCTGCAAACATTCAGTACTTC. J is TRBJ2-4 and V is TRBV25-1; 7 nucleotides match TRBD2. Germline V gene lookup returns CDR1 MGHDK and CDR2 SYGVNS. V lost 5 bases to trimming and J lost 6 bases; unmatched junction nucleotides: 7. The CDR3 is 14 amino acids.

J is TRBJ2-1 and V is TRBV10-2, with 13 bases aligning to TRBD2. Per germline, CDR1 WSHSY and CDR2 SAAADI. The junction had 2 bases not matched to a gene; V was cut back by 8 bases and J by 7 bases. CDR3 length: 13 residues. CDR3 amino acids: CASRTSGSNEQFF. The CDR3 DNA sequence: TGCGCCAGCCGGACTAGCGGGAGTAATGAGCAGTTCTTC.

The gene calls are TRBV6-6 and TRBJ1-5; 10 bases are shared with TRBD1. Germline loops: CDR1 MNHNY, CDR2 SVGAGI (reference sequence). This CDR3 spans 16 amino acids. J lost 5 bases, V lost 5 bases, and 9 bases had no gene match. CDR3 in amino acids: CASSTRMTGGDQPQHF. CDR3 nucleotide sequence: TGTGCCAGCAGTACAAGAATGACAGGGGGCGATCAGCCCCAGCATTTT.

The chain is built from TRBV5-1 and TRBJ2-5; 11 bases map to TRBD2. Germline CDR1 SGHRS, CDR2 YFSETQ. J gave up 3 bases and V 2 bases, and 6 bases lay outside the gene matches. The CDR3 has 16 amino acids. In DNA, the CDR3 is TGCGCCAGCAGCTTCTCCCCGGGACTAGCGGAAGAGACCCAGTACTTC. This encodes CASSFSPGLAEETQYF.

This chain joins TRBV5-1 and TRBJ2-7; D possibly matches TRBD1 or TRBD2 (5 bases each). Trimming removed 5 bases at V and 3 bases at J, with 12 bases between. The CDR3 has 13 amino acids. Germline V CDR1 and CDR2: SGHRS, YFSETQ. This CDR3 reads CASSGGSYYEQYF. Written as DNA, the CDR3 is TGCGCCAGCAGTGGGGGATCTTACTACGAGCAGTACTTC.

Details on this clone: Different DNA sequences within this sample yield the same CDR3. Here the CDR3 reads CASSQGTADSNQPQHF. As DNA, the CDR3 is TGCGCCAGCAGCCAAGGGACGGCCGATAGCAATCAGCCCCAGCATTTT. The rearrangement joins TRBV4-1 to TRBJ1-5, with D unresolved. V was trimmed by 1 base and J by 0 bases, leaving 10 bases between them. Germline-derived CDR1 and CDR2 are MGHRA and YSYEKL. The CDR3 has 16 residues.

About this clone: A far bigger clonotype differs at one base, so this is likely a read error. The sample holds other DNA sequences that translate to the same CDR3. The rearrangement uses TRBV7-2 and TRBJ2-3; D might be TRBD1 (5 bases). The CDR3 totals 13 residues. The ends were cut back, 3 bases at V and 6 bases at J, with 10 bases in the middle. CDR1 and CDR2 from the germline V gene are SGHTA and FQGNSA. The DNA for the CDR3 is TGTGCCAGCAGCTTTGCTCAGGGTGATACGCAGTATTTT. This translates into CASSFAQGDTQYF.

The chain recombines TRBV7-2 with TRBJ2-2, with D possibly being TRBD1 (5 bases). V was trimmed by 7 bases and J by 2 bases, leaving 14 bases between them. This CDR3 comprises 15 residues. From germline, CDR1 is SGHTA and CDR2 FQGNSA. In nucleotides, the CDR3 is TGTGCCAGCAACAGACAGTCAACCAACACCGGGGAGCTGTTTTTT. It codes for CASNRQSTNTGELFF. Based on the CDR3 plus reference TRBV7-2 and TRBJ2-2, the full variable domain is GAGVSQSPSNKVTEKGKDVELRCDPISGHTALYWYRQSLGQGLEFLIYFQGNSAPDKSGLPSDRFSAERTGGSVSTLTIQRTQQEDSAVYLCASNRQSTNTGELFFGEGSRLTVL.

The chain links TRBV19 to TRBJ2-1; possibly TRBD1 for D (5 bases). The length of the CDR3 is 14 residues. The V gene lost 6 bases and the J gene lost 6 bases, with 15 bases spanning the gap. The germline V gene has CDR1 LNHDA and CDR2 SQIVND (reference sequence). CDR3 sequence (DNA): TGTGCCAGTAGCCCCCGACAGCCGATCAATGAGCAGTTCTTC. Translation gives CASSPRQPINEQFF.

The V and J genes are TRBV7-7 and TRBJ2-1; TRBD1 aligns across 8 bases. Germline CDR1 and CDR2: SSHAT and FNYEAQ (reference sequence). This CDR3 contains 14 residues. The trim removed 5 bases at V and 8 bases at J, leaving 8 bases unmatched. CDR3 in amino acids: CASSPMLTGDEQFF. For the CDR3, the DNA is TGTGCCAGCAGCCCGATGCTGACAGGGGATGAGCAGTTCTTC. The full variable domain, with the rest looked up from reference TRBV7-7 and TRBJ2-1, is GAGVSQSPRYKVTKRGQDVTLRCDPISSHATLYWYQQALGQGPEFLTYFNYEAQPDKSGLPSDRFSAERPEGSISTLTIQRTEQRDSAMYRCASSPMLTGDEQFFGPGTRLTVL.

J is TRBJ2-7 and V is TRBV27; 8 positions agree with TRBD2. The V gene's germline CDR1 is MNHEY and CDR2 SMNVEV (reference sequence). The CDR3 sequence is 16 residues long. The ends lost 0 bases at V and 4 bases at J; junction bases unmatched: 8. CDR3 sequence (DNA): TGTGCCAGCAGTTTATCGTTAAGCGGGAGCAGATACGAGCAGTACTTC. This codes for CASSLSLSGSRYEQYF.

The V and J genes are TRBV6-1 and TRBJ2-7; TRBD2 is a possible D gene (6 bases). The CDR3 totals 11 residues. CDR1 MNHNS and CDR2 SASEGT come from the germline V gene. The V end lost 8 bases, the J end lost 7 bases, and 12 bases lay between the germline ends. CDR3 loop: CASGDSREQYF. The DNA for the CDR3 is TGTGCCAGCGGGGACTCACGGGAGCAGTACTTC.

This chain uses TRBV27 with TRBJ2-5, with no clear D. V lost 3 bases and J 5 bases, leaving 10 bases between the germline ends. Germline values: CDR1 MNHEY, CDR2 SMNVEV (reference sequence). CDR3 size: 13 residues. CDR3 protein: CASSFVGLETQYF. DNA for the CDR3: TGTGCCAGCAGTTTCGTGGGGTTGGAGACCCAGTACTTC.

About this clone itself: This could be a read error, since a much larger clone is one nucleotide away. The rearrangement uses TRBV28 and TRBJ1-3; perhaps TRBD1 as D (6 bases). The CDR3 spans 13 residues. Trimming shortened V by 10 bases and J by 6 bases, and 16 bases separated the two germline ends. CDR1 is MDHEN and CDR2 is SYDVKM in the germline V gene. The DNA for the CDR3 is TGTGCCAACAGCCAAGGGACATTAAACACCATATATTTT. Translated: CANSQGTLNTIYF.

To note about this clone: Other DNA sequences in the sample encode the same CDR3. This chain uses TRBV30 with TRBJ1-1, with D perhaps TRBD1 (5 bases). The germline V gene has CDR1 GTSNPN and CDR2 SVGIG (reference sequence). This CDR3 has 12 amino acids. Trimming pared 2 bases from V and 11 bases from J, leaving 15 bases between. Written as DNA, the CDR3 is TGTGCCTGGAGTACGCAGGGAAGGCGGGCTTTCTTT. Translating gives CAWSTQGRRAFF.

CDR3 nucleotide sequence: TGTGCCAGCTCACCAGAAGTTGGGTCCGTCTACAATGAGCAGTTCTTC. Translating gives CASSPEVGSVYNEQFF. This sequence joins TRBV18 and TRBJ2-1; D uncertain. The CDR3 runs to 16 residues. Germline CDR1 reads KGHSH; CDR2 reads LQKENI. V was clipped by 2 bases and J by 3 bases, with 14 bases between them.

J is TRBJ1-5 and V is TRBV2; D is unresolved. The CDR3 covers 15 residues. With 3 bases removed from V and 8 bases from J, the gap between germline ends came to 17 bases. CDR1 and CDR2 (germline): SNHLY, FYNNEI. CDR3: CASSDRASGKKPQHF. The CDR3 DNA follows: TGTGCCAGCAGTGATCGGGCCTCGGGAAAGAAGCCCCAGCATTTT.

The genes are TRBV10-2 and TRBJ1-1, with 9 bases lining up with TRBD1. The germline CDR1 and CDR2 sequences are WSHSY and SAAADI. Trimming at V came to 4 bases and at J to 2 bases, leaving 5 bases not matched to a gene. This CDR3 comprises 15 residues. The CDR3 DNA sequence: TGCGCCAGCAGTGCCGGGACAGGGTACAACACTGAAGCTTTCTTT. Its translation is CASSAGTGYNTEAFF.

V is TRBV2 and J is TRBJ1-5; TRBD1 is a possible D gene (6 bases). V was shortened by 3 bases and J by 6 bases, with 9 bases between the two germline ends. The CDR3 is 13 amino acids. Germline V lookup: CDR1 SNHLY, CDR2 FYNNEI. The CDR3 here is CASSEEGGQPQHF. CDR3 nucleotides: TGTGCCAGCAGTGAGGAAGGGGGTCAGCCCCAGCATTTT.

The V gene is TRBV7-3, the J gene TRBJ2-7; D uncertain. The ends were cut back, 5 bases at V and 3 bases at J, with 11 bases in the middle. The germline CDR1 and CDR2 sequences are SGHTA and FQGTGA. This CDR3 is built from 13 residues. Here the CDR3 reads CASSLSPNYEQYF. CDR3 in DNA: TGTGCCAGCAGCCTATCTCCGAACTACGAGCAGTACTTC.

This clone was seen more than once but under ten times. CDR3 loop: CASSQGGNQPQHF. CDR3 nucleotide sequence: TGTGCCAGCAGCCAAGGCGGCAATCAGCCCCAGCATTTT. The rearrangement joins TRBV7-3 to TRBJ1-5; D is ambiguous. This CDR3 spans 13 amino acids. Trimming shortened V by 5 bases and J by 2 bases, and 7 bases separated the two germline ends. CDR1 and CDR2 from the germline V gene are SGHTA and FQGTGA.

The V call is TRBV7-9, the J call TRBJ1-2; the match to TRBD1 covers 9 bases. Germline values: CDR1 SEHNR, CDR2 FQNEAQ (reference sequence). Losses at the gene ends were 5 bases for V and 4 bases for J; bases not matched to a gene: 8. CDR3 length: 15 residues. The CDR3 DNA follows: TGTGCCAGCAGCCCAACAGGGGGCGCTGCCTATGGCTACACCTTC. Protein product: CASSPTGGAAYGYTF.

The chain employs TRBV29-1 and TRBJ2-6; 7 positions agree with TRBD1. CDR1 and CDR2 (germline): SQVTM, ANQGSEA. V shed 4 bases and J 8 bases; nucleotides not matched to a gene: 8. This CDR3 is 14 amino acids long. The CDR3 DNA sequence: TGCAGCGTTGCCCTGACAGGGTCCCCCAACGTCCTGACTTTC. It specifies CSVALTGSPNVLTF.

The rearrangement links TRBV7-8 to TRBJ2-2; 11 bases match TRBD2. Germline-derived CDR1 and CDR2 are SGHVS and FQNEAQ. CDR3 length: 17 amino acids. The ends lost 0 bases at V and 8 bases at J; junction bases unmatched: 8. The CDR3: CASSLAGTSGPGGELFF. The DNA of the CDR3 is TGTGCCAGCAGCTTAGCGGGGACTAGCGGACCAGGGGGGGAGCTGTTTTTT. The complete variable domain, with remaining parts taken from reference TRBV7-8 and TRBJ2-2, reads GAGVSQSPRYKVAKRGQDVALRCDPISGHVSLFWYQQALGQGPEFLTYFQNEAQLDKSGLPSDRFFAERPEGSVSTLKIQRTQQEDSAVYLCASSLAGTSGPGGELFFGEGSRLTVL.

Note on this clone: With a far larger clone one base away, a read error is the likely cause. The genes are TRBV11-2 and TRBJ1-1; no clear D gene. The CDR3 totals 13 residues. Trimming removed 0 bases from V and 0 bases from J, with 2 bases in between. CDR1 is SGHAT and CDR2 is FQNNGV in the germline V gene. The CDR3, as DNA: TGTGCCAGCAGCTTAGAAATGAACACTGAAGCTTTCTTT. Translation: CASSLEMNTEAFF.

The gene calls are TRBV28 and TRBJ2-1, with 9 positions matching TRBD2. V was pared by 5 bases and J by 9 bases, with 14 bases of the junction left unmatched. The CDR3 length is 16 residues. The germline V gene encodes CDR1 MDHEN and CDR2 SYDVKM. In DNA form, the CDR3 reads TGTGCCAGCAGTCCGGGGGCGGGAGGGCCATTTACTGAGCAGTTCTTC. Translation gives CASSPGAGGPFTEQFF.

This clone was counted once. The V and J genes are TRBV16 and TRBJ2-7; the match to TRBD2 covers 14 bases. This CDR3 has 19 residues. The trim removed 1 base at V and 6 bases at J, leaving 14 bases unmatched. Germline V gives CDR1 KGHSY, CDR2 FQNENV. The CDR3 nucleotides are TGTGCCAGCAGCCAATTTTACCCCGGGACTAGCGGGAGTATGGGCGAGCAGTACTTC. Protein sequence: CASSQFYPGTSGSMGEQYF.

This chain connects TRBV18 to TRBJ2-7; 9 bases map to TRBD2. CDR1 and CDR2 (germline): KGHSH, LQKENI. The CDR3 totals 15 residues. Trimming at V came to 6 bases and at J to 2 bases, leaving 8 bases not matched to a gene. The CDR3 sequence: CASSATSGATYEQYF. The CDR3 nucleotides read TGTGCCAGCTCGGCGACTAGCGGAGCTACCTACGAGCAGTACTTC.

This clone was seen at least ten times. The chain links TRBV4-2 to TRBJ2-7; no clear D gene. The CDR3 is 16 amino acids. Germline V gene data show CDR1 as LGHNA and CDR2 as YNFKEQ. The V end lost 3 bases, the J end lost 0 bases, and 15 bases lay between the germline ends. The CDR3 DNA sequence: TGTGCCAGCAGCCAGGGTGGACGCGAGAGCTCCTACGAGCAGTACTTC. Translated, it gives CASSQGGRESSYEQYF.

The CDR3 protein is CASRPLAGGPRETQYF. CDR3 nucleotides: TGTGCCAGCAGACCACTAGCGGGAGGGCCGCGGGAGACCCAGTACTTC. V gene TRBV27 combines with J gene TRBJ2-5; 13 bases agree with TRBD2. Per the germline V gene, CDR1 is MNHEY and CDR2 is SMNVEV (reference sequence). The CDR3 runs 16 residues. The J segment lost 5 bases and the V segment lost 6 bases, leaving 9 bases of the junction unmatched.

On this clone: The same CDR3 also results from other DNA sequences found in this sample. The chain recombines TRBV5-1 with TRBJ1-2; tentatively, D is TRBD1 (5 bases). The CDR3 sequence is 13 residues long. Trimming left V 3 bases short and J 6 bases short, with 12 bases between. Germline V gene sequence: CDR1 SGHRS, CDR2 YFSETQ. CDR3 sequence: CASSWGTEDGYTF. The CDR3 region has the DNA TGCGCCAGCAGCTGGGGGACTGAGGATGGCTACACCTTC.